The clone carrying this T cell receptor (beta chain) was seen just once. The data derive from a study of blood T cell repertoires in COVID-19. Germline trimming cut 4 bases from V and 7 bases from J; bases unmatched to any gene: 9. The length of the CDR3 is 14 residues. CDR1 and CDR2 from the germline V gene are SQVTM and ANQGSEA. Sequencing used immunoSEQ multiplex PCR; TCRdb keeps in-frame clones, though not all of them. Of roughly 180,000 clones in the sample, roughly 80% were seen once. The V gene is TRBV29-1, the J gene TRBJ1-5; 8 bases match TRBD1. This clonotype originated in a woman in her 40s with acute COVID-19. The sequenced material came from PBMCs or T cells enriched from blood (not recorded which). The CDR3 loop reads CSVVVRGLEQPQHF. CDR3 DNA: TGCAGCGTTGTCGTCAGGGGGCTTGAACAGCCCCAGCATTTT. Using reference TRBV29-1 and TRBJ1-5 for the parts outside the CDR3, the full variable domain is SAVISQKPSRDICQRGTSLTIQCQVDSQVTMMFWYRQQPGQSLTLIATANQGSEATYESGFVIDKFPISRPNLTFSTLTVSNMSPEDSSIYLCSVVVRGLEQPQHFGDGTRLSIL.